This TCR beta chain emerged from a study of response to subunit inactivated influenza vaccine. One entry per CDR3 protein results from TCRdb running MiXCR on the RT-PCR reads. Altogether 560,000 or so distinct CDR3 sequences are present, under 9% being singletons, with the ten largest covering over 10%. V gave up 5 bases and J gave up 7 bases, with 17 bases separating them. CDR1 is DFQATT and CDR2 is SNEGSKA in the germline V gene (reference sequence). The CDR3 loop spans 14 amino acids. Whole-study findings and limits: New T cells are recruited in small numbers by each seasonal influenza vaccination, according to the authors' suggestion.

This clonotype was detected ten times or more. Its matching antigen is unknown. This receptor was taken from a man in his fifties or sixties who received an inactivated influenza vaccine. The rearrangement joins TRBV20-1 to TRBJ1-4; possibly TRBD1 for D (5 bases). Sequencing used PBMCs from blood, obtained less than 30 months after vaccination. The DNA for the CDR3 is TGCAGTGCTCCCCGGCGGGACCGGACTGAAAAACTGTTTTTT. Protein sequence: CSAPRRDRTEKLFF.